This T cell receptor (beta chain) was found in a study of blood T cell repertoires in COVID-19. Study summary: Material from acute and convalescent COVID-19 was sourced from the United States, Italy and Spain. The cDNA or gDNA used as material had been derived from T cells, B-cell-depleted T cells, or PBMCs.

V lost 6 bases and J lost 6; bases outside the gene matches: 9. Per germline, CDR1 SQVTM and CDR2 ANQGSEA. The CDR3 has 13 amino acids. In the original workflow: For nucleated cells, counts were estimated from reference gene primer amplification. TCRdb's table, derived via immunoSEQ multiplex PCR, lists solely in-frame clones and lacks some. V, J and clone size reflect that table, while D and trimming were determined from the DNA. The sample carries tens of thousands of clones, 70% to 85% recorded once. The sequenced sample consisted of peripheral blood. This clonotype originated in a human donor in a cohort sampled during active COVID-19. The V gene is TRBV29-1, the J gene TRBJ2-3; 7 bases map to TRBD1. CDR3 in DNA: TGCAGCGTGGGACAGATCCTTGGGGATACGCAGTATTTT. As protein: CSVGQILGDTQYF.